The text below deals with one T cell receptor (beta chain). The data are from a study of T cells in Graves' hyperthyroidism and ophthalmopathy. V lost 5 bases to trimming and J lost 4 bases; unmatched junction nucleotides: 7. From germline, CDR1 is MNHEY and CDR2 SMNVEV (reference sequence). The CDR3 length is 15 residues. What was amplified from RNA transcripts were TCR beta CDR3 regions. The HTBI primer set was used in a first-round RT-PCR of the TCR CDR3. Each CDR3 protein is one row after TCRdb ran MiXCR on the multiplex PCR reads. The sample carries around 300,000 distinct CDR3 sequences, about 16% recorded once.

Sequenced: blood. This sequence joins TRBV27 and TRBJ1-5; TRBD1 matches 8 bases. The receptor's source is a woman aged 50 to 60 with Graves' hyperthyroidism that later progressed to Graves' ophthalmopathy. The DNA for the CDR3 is TGTGCCAGCAGTCCCGACAGGGGCGGAAATCAGCCCCAGCATTTT. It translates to CASSPDRGGNQPQHF.